The 17 T cell receptor beta chains given below trace back to one sample, sequenced in a study of blood T cell repertoires in COVID-19. TCRdb's copy holds only in-frame clones and misses some; the assay was immunoSEQ multiplex PCR. Of about 100,000 clones listed, roughly 69% were seen once; the top ten hold approximately 5.9%. The sample was peripheral blood. The receptors shown here come from a man aged 80 or over with acute or convalescent COVID-19.

The V and J genes are TRBV21-1 and TRBJ2-3; the table's D call, TRBD2, was not checked against the DNA. TRBV21-1 is labeled a pseudogene. CDR3 length equals 19 residues. The CDR3 reads CASSTLREGLGASTDTQYF. CDR3 nucleotide sequence: TGTGCCAGCAGCACCCTCCGGGAGGGCCTTGGTGCTAGCACAGATACGCAGTATTTT.

This clone was picked up one time. The chain links TRBV7-9 to TRBJ2-2, with D tentatively TRBD1 (6 bases). Trimming took off 7 bases at V and 4 bases at J, with 13 bases between the two ends. CDR1 SEHNR and CDR2 FQNEAQ come from the germline V gene (reference sequence). The CDR3 sequence is 14 residues long. CDR3 loop: CASNPVGGTGELFF. CDR3 bases: TGTGCCAGCAATCCCGTAGGGGGCACCGGGGAGCTGTTTTTT.

The chain is built from TRBV5-1 and TRBJ1-2; 11 bases line up with TRBD1. Trimming cost V 4 bases and J 9 bases; bases outside gene matches: 8. The germline CDR1 and CDR2 sequences are SGHRS and YFSETQ. CDR3 length: 14 residues. The CDR3 DNA reads as TGCGCCAGCAGCGTAGTAGGGACAGGGGGAAGCTACACCTTC. It yields the protein CASSVVGTGGSYTF.

Note on this clone: This sample includes further DNA sequences coding for the same CDR3. The chain links TRBV18 to TRBJ2-5; tentatively, D is TRBD2 (6 bases). V lost 3 bases and J 2 bases, leaving 7 bases between the germline ends. This CDR3 has 13 amino acids. From germline, CDR1 is KGHSH and CDR2 LQKENI. The CDR3 DNA sequence: TGTGCCAGCTCACCTAGCGGACAAGAGACCCAGTACTTC. This encodes CASSPSGQETQYF.

This clone turned up a few times. The rearrangement links TRBV27 to TRBJ2-5; D is perhaps TRBD1 (6 bases). The CDR3 is 13 residues long. Trimming took 5 bases from V and 4 from J, leaving 11 bases between them. Germline V gene data show CDR1 as MNHEY and CDR2 as SMNVEV (reference sequence). Written as DNA, the CDR3 is TGTGCCAGCAGTCATGGACAGCGAGAGACCCAGTACTTC. Its translation is CASSHGQRETQYF.

The chain couples TRBV9 to TRBJ2-1, with D tentatively TRBD1 (5 bases). The length of the CDR3 is 13 residues. Germline loops: CDR1 SGDLS, CDR2 YYNGEE. Deletions cut 0 bases from V and 6 bases from J, with 7 bases between. The CDR3 is CASSVGQSNEQFF. The DNA of the CDR3 is TGTGCCAGCAGCGTAGGACAGAGCAATGAGCAGTTCTTC.

J is TRBJ2-2 and V is TRBV15; the D is unclear. Trimming stripped 2 bases from V and 8 bases from J, with 15 bases between. Germline V gene data show CDR1 as LNHNV and CDR2 as YYDKDF (reference sequence). This CDR3 has 15 residues. The CDR3 nucleotides are TGTGCCACCAGCAGACCGACCGAGGCCCGGGGGGAGCTGTTTTTT. Its protein is CATSRPTEARGELFF.

This sequence joins TRBV7-9 and TRBJ2-3, with 9 bases matching TRBD1. The CDR3 loop spans 14 amino acids. Looked up from germline, CDR1 is SEHNR and CDR2 is FQNEAQ (reference sequence). The V gene end was trimmed by 5 bases and the J gene end by 6 bases; junction bases not matched to a gene: 6. The CDR3 spells CASSLGTGTDTQYF. CDR3 DNA sequence: TGTGCCAGCAGCCTTGGGACAGGGACGGATACGCAGTATTTT.

V and J are TRBV27 and TRBJ2-5; weak D call: TRBD1 (6 bases). Looked up from germline, CDR1 is MNHEY and CDR2 is SMNVEV (reference sequence). The V end was cut by 5 bases, the J end by 5 bases, with 18 bases between. CDR3 size: 15 residues. This CDR3 reads CASSHRRGEGETQYF. The CDR3 bases are TGTGCCAGCAGTCACCGCAGGGGCGAAGGGGAGACCCAGTACTTC.

The DNA for the CDR3 is TGTGCCAGCAGCTTAGACCCGGGGTTCACTGAAGCTTTCTTT. This codes for CASSLDPGFTEAFF. The gene calls are TRBV7-8 and TRBJ1-1; D is undetermined. Between the trimmed V and J ends, which lost 1 base and 4 bases, there was a span of 10 bases. The germline V gene encodes CDR1 SGHVS and CDR2 FQNEAQ. The CDR3 sequence is 14 residues long.

The genes are TRBV7-2 and TRBJ1-1, with D possibly TRBD1 on 5 matching bases. The V and J ends lost 3 bases and 4 bases respectively, with 12 bases between them. This CDR3 has 14 amino acids. Germline V lookup: CDR1 SGHTA, CDR2 FQGNSA. The CDR3 DNA reads as TGTGCCAGCAGCTTTGGGACGGAGGGCACTGAAGCTTTCTTT. Protein product: CASSFGTEGTEAFF.

CDR3 sequence reads: CASSSPGGRTNEQFF. The CDR3 DNA reads TGTGCCAGCAGCTCCCCCGGGGGGAGGACGAATGAGCAGTTCTTC. This rearrangement joins TRBV5-4 to TRBJ2-1; 7 nucleotides agree with TRBD2. Trimming removed 3 bases from V and 7 bases from J; junction bases left unmatched: 10. The CDR3 covers 15 residues. CDR1 and CDR2 (germline): SGHNT, YYREEE (reference sequence). The complete variable domain, with remaining parts taken from reference TRBV5-4 and TRBJ2-1, reads ETGVTQSPTHLIKTRGQQVTLRCSSQSGHNTVSWYQQALGQGPQFIFQYYREEENGRGNFPPRFSGLQFPNYSSELNVNALELDDSALYLCASSSPGGRTNEQFFGPGTRLTVL.

The rearrangement joins TRBV28 to TRBJ2-3, with D possibly TRBD2 on 5 matching bases. The length of the CDR3 is 16 residues. Per the germline V gene, CDR1 is MDHEN and CDR2 is SYDVKM. V was shortened by 5 bases and J by 0 bases, with 15 bases between the two germline ends. CDR3 bases: TGTGCCAGCAGTCGCCGAGCGGCCCCTAGCACAGATACGCAGTATTTT. Encoded protein: CASSRRAAPSTDTQYF.

The chain carries TRBV6-1 and TRBJ1-1, with D uncertain. The V and J ends lost 1 base and 4 bases respectively, with 13 bases between them. Germline loops: CDR1 MNHNS, CDR2 SASEGT. The CDR3 has 15 residues. This CDR3 is CASSEGLLDLTEAFF. In DNA, the CDR3 is TGTGCCAGCAGTGAAGGCTTATTAGATCTCACTGAAGCTTTCTTT.

The chain recombines TRBV28 with TRBJ2-7; 8 nucleotides align to TRBD1. Trimming cost V 8 bases and J 3 bases; bases outside gene matches: 3. CDR1 and CDR2 from the germline V gene are MDHEN and SYDVKM. The CDR3 consists of 12 residues. DNA of the CDR3: TGTGCCAGCGCACAGGGGGACTACGAGCAGTACTTC. The encoded protein is CASAQGDYEQYF.

The V gene is TRBV18, the J gene TRBJ2-7; 9 bases line up with TRBD1. The V segment lost 6 bases and the J segment 7 bases; nucleotides outside the gene matches: 10. The CDR3 consists of 14 residues. Germline lookup yields CDR1 KGHSH and CDR2 LQKENI. The CDR3 DNA follows: TGTGCCAGCTCGTCCGGGACAGGGTTGCGGGAGCAGTACTTC. It codes for CASSSGTGLREQYF.

The J gene is TRBJ2-7, the V gene TRBV3-1 (or the pseudogene TRBV3-2), with D perhaps matching TRBD2 (7 bases). Trimming pared 5 bases from V and 4 bases from J, leaving 18 bases between. The germline V gene has CDR1 LGHDT and CDR2 YNNKEL (reference sequence). The CDR3 spans 15 residues. The CDR3 is CASSEAWGRGYEQYF. CDR3 nucleotides: TGTGCCAGCAGCGAAGCCTGGGGGAGGGGGTACGAGCAGTACTTC.